Below, 10 T cell receptor beta chains from the same sample are listed, as sequenced in a study of T cell responses to AZD1222 COVID-19 vaccine. Method: immunoSEQ multiplex PCR; TCRdb's copy keeps in-frame clones and lacks some. The sample records approximately 80,000 clones, 80% to 90% being singletons. The sample here was peripheral blood, taken 28 days after the second AZD1222 dose. These receptors were obtained from an adult who received the AZD1222 COVID-19 vaccine.

The rearrangement uses TRBV7-2 and TRBJ2-7; no clear D gene. Trimming pared 1 base from V and 3 bases from J, leaving 7 bases between. The CDR3 extends over 13 amino acids. The V gene's germline CDR1 is SGHTA and CDR2 FQGNSA. In DNA form, the CDR3 reads TGTGCCAGCAGCTTAGGGCCTCTCTACGAGCAGTACTTC. Residues: CASSLGPLYEQYF. The whole variable domain, filled in from reference TRBV7-2 and TRBJ2-7, reads GAGVSQSPSNKVTEKGKDVELRCDPISGHTALYWYRQSLGQGLEFLIYFQGNSAPDKSGLPSDRFSAERTGGSVSTLTIQRTQQEDSAVYLCASSLGPLYEQYFGPGTRLTVT.

The genes are TRBV7-2 and TRBJ1-6; the D is unclear. This CDR3 spans 19 amino acids. The germline V gene encodes CDR1 SGHTA and CDR2 FQGNSA. The V and J ends lost 3 bases and 1 base respectively, with 19 bases between them. CDR3: CASSLYRFGFGSYNSPLHF. Here the CDR3 DNA reads TGTGCCAGCAGCTTGTATCGGTTCGGGTTTGGGTCCTATAATTCACCCCTCCACTTT. Filled out from reference TRBV7-2 and TRBJ1-6, the complete variable domain reads GAGVSQSPSNKVTEKGKDVELRCDPISGHTALYWYRQSLGQGLEFLIYFQGNSAPDKSGLPSDRFSAERTGGSVSTLTIQRTQQEDSAVYLCASSLYRFGFGSYNSPLHFGNGTRLTVT.

The chain links TRBV10-1 to TRBJ2-2, with D perhaps matching TRBD2 (5 bases). The germline V gene has CDR1 WNHNN and CDR2 SYGVQD (reference sequence). V lost 0 bases and J lost 7, with 12 bases in between. CDR3 size: 15 residues. CDR3 DNA: TGCGCCAGCAGTGAGTCGAGGCTAGCCTACGGGGAGCTGTTTTTT. Amino acid sequence: CASSESRLAYGELFF.

The V gene is TRBV20-1, the J gene TRBJ2-7; no reliable D call. The CDR3 consists of 11 residues. V was cut by 3 bases and J by 5 bases, with 8 bases left in between. Per the germline V gene, CDR1 is DFQATT and CDR2 is SNEGSKA (reference sequence). This CDR3 is CSARFFNEQYF. In DNA form, the CDR3 reads TGCAGTGCTAGGTTCTTCAACGAGCAGTACTTC.

J is TRBJ1-3 and V is TRBV3-1 (or the pseudogene TRBV3-2); weak D call: TRBD1 (6 bases). The CDR3 spans 20 residues. From germline, CDR1 is LGHDT and CDR2 YNNKEL (reference sequence). Trimming shortened V by 1 base and J by 4 bases, and 26 bases separated the two germline ends. CDR3 sequence (DNA): TGTGCCAGCAGCCAAGGTCTTTCTCTGAACAGGGTTTCTTCGGGAAACACCATATATTTT. Protein: CASSQGLSLNRVSSGNTIYF.

This chain joins TRBV7-3 and TRBJ2-2, with no clear D. V dropped 3 bases and J dropped 6 bases, with 17 bases sitting between them. CDR3 length: 16 amino acids. Germline V gives CDR1 SGHTA, CDR2 FQGTGA. The CDR3 DNA reads TGTGCCAGCAGCTTCCGAGGTGGCGGTAGAGCCGGGGAGCTGTTTTTT. It yields the protein CASSFRGGGRAGELFF.

The chain recombines TRBV11-2 with TRBJ2-3; D is unclear. Germline V gene data show CDR1 as SGHAT and CDR2 as FQNNGV. The V end lost 1 base, the J end lost 11 bases, and 10 bases lay between the germline ends. This CDR3 is 12 amino acids long. In DNA form, the CDR3 reads TGTGCCAGCAGCTTAGTCGGACCAGAGCAGTATTTT. Translated: CASSLVGPEQYF. Complete variable domain (other parts from reference TRBV11-2 and TRBJ2-3): EAGVAQSPRYKIIEKRQSVAFWCNPISGHATLYWYQQILGQGPKLLIQFQNNGVVDDSQLPKDRFSAERLKGVDSTLKIQPAKLEDSAVYLCASSLVGPEQYFGPGTRLTVL.

V is TRBV5-1 and J is TRBJ1-3; a possible D gene is TRBD1 (6 bases). The V end lost 4 bases, the J end lost 4 bases, and 12 bases lay between the germline ends. This CDR3 is 14 amino acids long. Germline V lookup: CDR1 SGHRS, CDR2 YFSETQ. CDR3 sequence: CASSHGGPGNTIYF. The DNA for the CDR3 is TGCGCCAGCAGCCACGGGGGCCCCGGAAACACCATATATTTT. The whole variable domain, filled in from reference TRBV5-1 and TRBJ1-3, reads KAGVTQTPRYLIKTRGQQVTLSCSPISGHRSVSWYQQTPGQGLQFLFEYFSETQRNKGNFPGRFSGRQFSNSRSEMNVSTLELGDSALYLCASSHGGPGNTIYFGEGSWLTVV.

The rearrangement uses TRBV27 and TRBJ1-6; D uncertain. CDR1 is MNHEY, CDR2 SMNVEV, per germline (reference sequence). V lost 1 base to trimming and J lost 0 bases, with 16 bases between them. The length of the CDR3 is 19 residues. In DNA form, the CDR3 reads TGTGCCAGCAGTTTATATCGGCAGGTCCAGAGCTCCTATAATTCACCCCTCCACTTT. Encoded protein: CASSLYRQVQSSYNSPLHF.

V is TRBV4-2 and J is TRBJ2-7; 9 bases are shared with TRBD2. Looked up from germline, CDR1 is LGHNA and CDR2 is YNFKEQ. With V trimmed by 5 bases and J by 7 bases, 12 bases remained unmatched. The CDR3 is 15 residues long. CDR3: CASSYSGGQRWEQYF. The CDR3 DNA reads as TGTGCCAGCAGCTATAGCGGGGGACAGAGGTGGGAGCAGTACTTC.